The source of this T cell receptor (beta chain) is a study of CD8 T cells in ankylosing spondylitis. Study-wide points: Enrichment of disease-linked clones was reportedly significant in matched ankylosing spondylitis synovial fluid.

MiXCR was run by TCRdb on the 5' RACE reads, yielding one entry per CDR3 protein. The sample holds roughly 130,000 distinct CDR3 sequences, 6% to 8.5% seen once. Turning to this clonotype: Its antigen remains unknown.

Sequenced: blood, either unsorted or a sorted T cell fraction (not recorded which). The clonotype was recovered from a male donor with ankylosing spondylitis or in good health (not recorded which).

For the CDR3, the DNA is TGCAGTGCCGAGACTAGCGGGGGGGCCTATGGGACAGATACGCAGTATTTT. The encoded protein is CSAETSGGAYGTDTQYF. V and J are TRBV20-1 and TRBJ2-3, with TRBD2 matching over 14 bases. The germline gives CDR1 DFQATT, CDR2 SNEGSKA (reference sequence). The ends lost 6 bases at V and 3 bases at J; junction bases unmatched: 11. This CDR3 is built from 17 residues.